This TCR beta chain was identified during a study of T-cell reconstitution after alpha-beta-depleted transplantation in children (dated by TCRdb to about 2016). About the full investigation: The study quantitatively tracked T-cell immune reconstitution after TCRalphabeta/CD19-depleted allogeneic hematopoietic cell transplantation in children using TCR repertoire profiling. Broad study findings and their caveats: Apparently early alphabetaT-cell count recovery about two months after transplant reportedly relied on only several hundred rapidly expanded clones derived from non-depleted graft cells. In some patients, high TCRbeta diversity at day 60 was attributed to recipient T cells and intrathymic progenitors that had survived conditioning. Over subsequent months, a decline in hyperexpanded clone frequencies was noted, and after one year, T-cell counts and TCRbeta diversity were mostly ascribed to newly produced T cells.

The treatment or condition label for this specimen denotes: allogeneic hematopoietic cell transplantation with graft depleted of TCRalphabeta T cells and CD19 B cells. TCRalphabeta/CD19-depleted allogeneic hematopoietic cell grafts were given to the transplant recipients, all of whom were children. Comment on this clonotype: Its recognized antigen is unknown. Within one base of it there is no much larger clone, and no base qualities were kept.

The CDR3 sequence holds 14 residues, the cysteine and phenylalanine included. Only the CDR3 DNA is retained, 42 bases long and in frame from the first base. At the junction V is shortened by 2 bases and J by 6 bases, with 10 bases in between. CDR1 and CDR2, per the germline V gene (reference sequence), are SEHNR and FQNEAQ. The library was made by PCR. TCRdb records Illumina HiSeq 2500 as the sequencer. TCR libraries were prepared with molecular barcoding, using unique molecular identifiers to normalize TCRbeta repertoire quantification. The raw public data were reprocessed by TCRdb itself: fastp quality trimming at Q25, MiXCR clonotype calling, in-frame beta chains only. Every entry covers one CDR3 protein and lists the most common genes and DNA from its rows. This sample holds around 440,000 distinct CDR3 sequences; about 17% were observed only once. The ten biggest clones cover under 30% of the sample.

This receptor chain uses TRBV7-9 and TRBJ2-2; TRBD1 could be the D gene, as 6 bases match. The sequence was obtained from a boy in the first two years of life who had a stem cell transplant for Wiskott-Aldrich syndrome, so the T cells may come from the graft donor. The sample in question was PBMCs, mostly from graft donor cells, obtained 360 days after TCRalphabeta/CD19-depleted stem cell transplant. The CDR3 in this case is CASSLYRQAGELFF. Here is the DNA: TGTGCCAGCAGCTTATATAGACAGGCCGGGGAGCTGTTTTTT.